This T cell receptor beta chain was profiled in a study of T-cell reconstitution after alpha-beta-depleted transplantation in children. This clonotype was seen many times. The TCRbeta library incorporated unique molecular identifiers. TCRdb processed the PCR reads anew with MiXCR; each CDR3 protein has one entry. The sample yields approximately 500,000 distinct CDR3 sequences, more than 9% seen once. This clonotype was obtained from a child under 10 years old with inherited bone marrow failure, due to receive a stem cell transplant. The sequences come from PBMCs, collected before TCRalphabeta/CD19-depleted stem cell transplant.

The CDR3 region has the DNA TGCGCCAGCAGCCCCAGACTAGCGGGAGAGCAGTTCTTC. As protein: CASSPRLAGEQFF. The chain combines TRBV5-1 with TRBJ2-1; 11 bases map to TRBD2. V gave up 4 bases and J gave up 10 bases; unmatched junction bases: 4. The CDR3 contains 13 residues. Germline CDR1 and CDR2: SGHRS and YFSETQ.